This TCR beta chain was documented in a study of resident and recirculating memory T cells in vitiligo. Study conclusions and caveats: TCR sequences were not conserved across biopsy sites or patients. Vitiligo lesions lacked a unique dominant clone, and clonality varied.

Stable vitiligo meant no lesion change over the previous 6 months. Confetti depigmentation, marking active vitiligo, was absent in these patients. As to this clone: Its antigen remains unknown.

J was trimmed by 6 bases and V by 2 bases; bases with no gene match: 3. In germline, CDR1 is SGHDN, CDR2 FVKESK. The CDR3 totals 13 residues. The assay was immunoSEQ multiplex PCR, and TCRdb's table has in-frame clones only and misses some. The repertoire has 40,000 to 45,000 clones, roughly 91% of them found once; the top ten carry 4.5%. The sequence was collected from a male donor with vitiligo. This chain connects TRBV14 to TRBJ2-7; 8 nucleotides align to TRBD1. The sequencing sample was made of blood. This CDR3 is CASSQQGAGEQYF. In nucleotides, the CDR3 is TGTGCCAGCAGCCAACAGGGGGCGGGCGAGCAGTACTTC. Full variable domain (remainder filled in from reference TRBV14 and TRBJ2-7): EAGVTQFPSHSVIEKGQTVTLRCDPISGHDNLYWYRRVMGKEIKFLLHFVKESKQDESGMPNNRFLAERTGGTYSTLKVQPAELEDSGVYFCASSQQGAGEQYFGPGTRLTVT.